Below, 12 T cell receptor beta chains from the same sample are listed, as sequenced in a study of blood T cell repertoires in COVID-19. Clones were read by immunoSEQ multiplex PCR, and TCRdb kept only the in-frame ones, dropping some. The sample carries 300,000 to 400,000 clones, more than 75% recorded once. The sample was peripheral blood. These receptors all stem from a woman in her forties or fifties with active or convalescent COVID-19.

This clone was counted a single time. CDR3: CASSPVRGNQPQHF. In DNA form, the CDR3 reads TGTGCCAGCTCACCGGTCAGGGGGAATCAGCCCCAGCATTTT. V gene TRBV18 combines with J gene TRBJ1-5; 7 positions agree with TRBD1. The length of the CDR3 is 14 residues. The junction had 3 bases not matched to a gene; V was cut back by 3 bases and J by 4 bases. Germline V gene data show CDR1 as KGHSH and CDR2 as LQKENI.

This chain links TRBV24-1 with TRBJ2-5; a possible D gene is TRBD2 (5 bases). Germline V CDR1 and CDR2: KGHDR, SFDVKD. This CDR3 comprises 13 residues. The V end was cut by 0 bases, the J end by 8 bases, with 9 bases between. The CDR3 region is CATSDLGGDTQYF. The CDR3 DNA follows: TGTGCCACCAGTGATTTGGGAGGAGATACCCAGTACTTC.

J is TRBJ2-7 and V is TRBV7-8; 12 nucleotides agree with TRBD2. Germline values: CDR1 SGHVS, CDR2 FQNEAQ. The J segment lost 3 bases and the V segment lost 5 bases, leaving 5 bases of the junction unmatched. CDR3 size: 15 residues. The CDR3 coding sequence is TGTGCCAGCAGCCCCAGGACTAGCGGGGTCTACGAGCAGTACTTC. It encodes CASSPRTSGVYEQYF.

V usage is TRBV5-4 and J usage is TRBJ2-7, with 7 bases aligning to TRBD1. The V and J ends lost 4 bases and 4 bases, in that order; junction bases with no gene match: 5. The V gene's germline CDR1 is SGHNT and CDR2 YYREEE (reference sequence). CDR3 length: 13 residues. CDR3 bases: TGTGCCAGCAGCCCCGGGACAGTATACGAGCAGTACTTC. The encoded protein is CASSPGTVYEQYF. Supplemented by reference TRBV5-4 and TRBJ2-7, the full variable domain reads ETGVTQSPTHLIKTRGQQVTLRCSSQSGHNTVSWYQQALGQGPQFIFQYYREEENGRGNFPPRFSGLQFPNYSSELNVNALELDDSALYLCASSPGTVYEQYFGPGTRLTVT.

The CDR3: CASSLSGGSYNEQFF. The CDR3 nucleotides are TGTGCCAGTAGTCTTAGCGGGGGCTCCTACAATGAGCAGTTCTTC. The chain carries TRBV19 and TRBJ2-1; 9 bases map to TRBD2. V was clipped by 5 bases and J by 0 bases; unmatched bases: 2. This CDR3 has 15 amino acids. Germline lookup yields CDR1 LNHDA and CDR2 SQIVND (reference sequence).

CDR3 sequence: CASSSGTSGADTQYF. The CDR3 coding sequence is TGTGCCAGCAGTTCAGGGACTAGCGGGGCCGATACGCAGTATTTT. V and J are TRBV27 and TRBJ2-3, with 13 bases aligning to TRBD2. The CDR3 consists of 15 residues. V was pared by 4 bases and J by 6 bases, with 4 bases of the junction left unmatched. The germline V gene has CDR1 MNHEY and CDR2 SMNVEV (reference sequence).

This chain uses TRBV4-3 with TRBJ2-2; 12 positions agree with TRBD2. Trimming at V came to 4 bases and at J to 3 bases, leaving 12 bases not matched to a gene. The CDR3 contains 19 residues. Germline V lookup: CDR1 LGHNA, CDR2 YSLEER. In nucleotides, the CDR3 is TGCGCCAGCAGCCTAAGGGGAACTAGCGGGAGGAAGGACACCGGGGAGCTGTTTTTT. Translation gives CASSLRGTSGRKDTGELFF.

This chain connects TRBV9 to TRBJ1-1; D gene ambiguous. The CDR3 sequence is 13 residues long. V lost 4 bases, J lost 10 bases, and 17 bases lay in between. Germline assignment: CDR1 SGDLS and CDR2 YYNGEE. The CDR3 protein is CASSSTPIGVAFF. In DNA, the CDR3 is TGTGCCAGCAGCTCAACACCGATCGGAGTAGCTTTCTTT.

The count of this clone is one. The chain uses TRBV5-1 and TRBJ1-1, with D unresolved. Looked up from germline, CDR1 is SGHRS and CDR2 is YFSETQ. This CDR3 contains 14 residues. V shed 0 bases and J shed 1 base, with 7 bases lying between them. CDR3 nucleotides: TGCGCCAGCAGCTTGGACCAGGAGAACACTGAAGCTTTCTTT. Its translation is CASSLDQENTEAFF.

Only one count was recorded for this clone. The chain carries TRBV4-2 and TRBJ1-2, with D perhaps matching TRBD1 (6 bases). Trimming shortened V by 1 base and J by 6 bases, and 12 bases separated the two germline ends. The CDR3 length is 14 residues. Germline loops: CDR1 LGHNA, CDR2 YNFKEQ. In DNA, the CDR3 is TGTGCCAGCAGCCAAGTAAAACAGGGCGATGGCTACACCTTC. It yields the protein CASSQVKQGDGYTF.

The chain combines TRBV20-1 with TRBJ1-2; D ambiguous. The CDR3 is 10 residues long. V was shortened by 2 bases and J by 8 bases, with 6 bases between the two germline ends. The V gene's germline CDR1 is DFQATT and CDR2 SNEGSKA (reference sequence). CDR3 in DNA: TGCAGTGCTAGAACAGAAGGCTACACCTTC. Amino acids: CSARTEGYTF.

The table lists this clone with a few counts. The chain links TRBV7-2 to TRBJ1-6, with D hard to call. The ends were cut back, 2 bases at V and 10 bases at J, with 12 bases in the middle. The CDR3 is made up of 14 amino acids. Germline values: CDR1 SGHTA, CDR2 FQGNSA. CDR3 sequence: CASSLFEHVSPLHF. The CDR3 DNA follows: TGTGCCAGCAGCTTATTCGAACACGTCTCACCCCTCCACTTT.